The 15 T cell receptor beta chains presented below share a single source sample, sequenced in a study of blood T cell repertoires in COVID-19. Sequenced by immunoSEQ multiplex PCR; TCRdb stores in-frame clones only, minus some. The sample records 200,000 or so clones, more than 65% being singletons. The sequencing sample was made of peripheral blood. The receptors shown here come from a man aged 40-49 years who had recovered from COVID-19.

V is TRBV27 and J is TRBJ2-1; the match to TRBD2 covers 8 bases. V shed 0 bases, J shed 4 bases, and the junction held 2 bases outside the gene matches. The germline gives CDR1 MNHEY, CDR2 SMNVEV (reference sequence). The CDR3 sequence is 15 residues long. In nucleotides, the CDR3 is TGTGCCAGCAGTTTATCGTCGGGAGGGTACAATGAGCAGTTCTTC. It codes for CASSLSSGGYNEQFF.

The V gene is TRBV18, the J gene TRBJ2-5; D is uncertain. Per the germline V gene, CDR1 is KGHSH and CDR2 is LQKENI. V lost 6 bases to trimming and J lost 5 bases, with 10 bases between them. This CDR3 contains 12 residues. The CDR3 nucleotides are TGTGCCAGCTCCCGGGTCGGTGAGACCCAGTACTTC. Amino acid sequence: CASSRVGETQYF.

In the case of this clone: The same CDR3 also results from other DNA sequences found in this sample. The chain employs TRBV7-9 and TRBJ2-7, with D perhaps matching TRBD1 (5 bases). From germline, CDR1 is SEHNR and CDR2 FQNEAQ (reference sequence). The CDR3 extends over 13 amino acids. Deletions cut 4 bases from V and 0 bases from J, with 7 bases between. In DNA, the CDR3 is TGTGCCAGCAGCTACCAGGGCTCCTACGAGCAGTACTTC. Its protein is CASSYQGSYEQYF.

The J gene is TRBJ2-7, the V gene TRBV7-9; 7 nucleotides match TRBD1. Germline V CDR1 and CDR2: SEHNR, FQNEAQ (reference sequence). The CDR3 totals 14 residues. Germline trimming cut 4 bases from V and 0 bases from J; bases unmatched to any gene: 3. The CDR3 spells CASSYWDSSYEQYF. In DNA, the CDR3 is TGTGCCAGCAGCTACTGGGACAGCTCCTACGAGCAGTACTTC.

V and J are TRBV19 and TRBJ2-3; 9 positions agree with TRBD2. J was trimmed by 14 bases and V by 5 bases; bases with no gene match: 11. The CDR3 spans 13 residues. The germline V gene has CDR1 LNHDA and CDR2 SQIVND (reference sequence). CDR3 protein: CASSAFGLAKRYF. The CDR3 DNA is TGTGCCAGTAGTGCATTCGGACTAGCGAAAAGGTATTTT.

The J gene is TRBJ2-2, the V gene TRBV21-1; the table's D gene call, TRBD1, was not cross checked with the DNA. TRBV21-1 is a pseudogene locus. The CDR3 runs to 16 residues. The CDR3 loop is CASSQAGPSNTGELFF. As DNA, the CDR3 is TGTGCCAGCAGCCAAGCGGGGCCTTCGAACACCGGGGAGCTGTTTTTT.

The V and J genes are TRBV4-3 and TRBJ2-7, with a weak D call TRBD1 (6 bases). Looked up from germline, CDR1 is LGHNA and CDR2 is YSLEER. This CDR3 comprises 15 residues. Trimming took 5 bases from V and 3 from J, leaving 17 bases between them. CDR3 loop: CASSAGRIQGYEQYF. The CDR3 DNA follows: TGCGCCAGCAGCGCGGGTCGGATACAGGGCTACGAGCAGTACTTC.

A remark on this clone: One junction end disagrees with the germline gene, perhaps due to a read error. This rearrangement joins TRBV5-1 to TRBJ2-2; the D gene is possibly TRBD2 (5 bases). The length of the CDR3 is 16 residues. The germline CDR1 and CDR2 sequences are SGHRS and YFSETQ. CDR3 in DNA: TGCGCCAGCAGCTTGGCCCCGGACGGGAACTCCGGGGAGCTGTTTTTT. It encodes CASSLAPDGNSGELFF.

This chain joins TRBV4-1 and TRBJ2-7; 10 nucleotides align to TRBD1. The CDR3 has 15 residues. The V and J ends lost 5 bases and 5 bases, in that order; junction bases with no gene match: 9. Germline assignment: CDR1 MGHRA and CDR2 YSYEKL. CDR3 amino acids: CASSYPGQGSHEQYF. Here the CDR3 DNA reads TGCGCCAGCAGCTATCCGGGACAGGGGAGCCACGAGCAGTACTTC.

The chain carries TRBV3-1 (or the pseudogene TRBV3-2) and TRBJ2-3; D possibly corresponds to TRBD2 (6 bases). CDR1 is LGHDT, CDR2 YNNKEL, per germline (reference sequence). This CDR3 is built from 17 residues. V lost 2 bases, J lost 5 bases, and 20 bases lay in between. The CDR3 protein is CASSQLGRGTVVDTQYF. As DNA, the CDR3 is TGTGCCAGCAGCCAATTGGGTCGGGGGACCGTAGTAGATACGCAGTATTTT.

This chain uses TRBV19 with TRBJ2-7; 7 bases line up with TRBD2. Trimming cost V 5 bases and J 0 bases; bases outside gene matches: 7. CDR3 length: 15 amino acids. Germline V lookup: CDR1 LNHDA, CDR2 SQIVND (reference sequence). In nucleotides, the CDR3 is TGTGCCAGTAGTCTGGGGAGGGACGGCTCCTACGAGCAGTACTTC. Translating gives CASSLGRDGSYEQYF.

V and J are TRBV13 and TRBJ2-5; D is possibly TRBD1 (5 bases). Trimming stripped 3 bases from V and 4 bases from J, with 12 bases between. The V gene's germline CDR1 is PRHDT and CDR2 FYEKMQ (reference sequence). This CDR3 is 14 amino acids long. The CDR3 coding sequence is TGTGCCAGCAGCTTCGACACAGGCTCAGAGACCCAGTACTTC. Translating gives CASSFDTGSETQYF.

The chain joins TRBV19 to TRBJ1-2; D possibly corresponds to TRBD1 (5 bases). The germline CDR1 and CDR2 sequences are LNHDA and SQIVND (reference sequence). The CDR3 extends over 15 amino acids. The V end was cut by 6 bases, the J end by 1 base, with 15 bases between. The CDR3 sequence is CASRAWSDSNYGYTF. The DNA of the CDR3 is TGTGCCAGTAGGGCTTGGTCCGACAGTAACTATGGCTACACCTTC.

The chain has TRBV6-2 or TRBV6-3 and TRBJ1-5; D unresolved. Germline V gene sequence: CDR1 MNHEY, CDR2 SVGEGT. V lost 4 bases and J 3 bases, leaving 10 bases between the germline ends. The CDR3 sequence is 14 residues long. The CDR3 here is CASSSSRSNQPQHF. CDR3 sequence (DNA): TGTGCCAGCAGTTCTTCCAGATCCAATCAGCCCCAGCATTTT.

V is TRBV7-9 and J is TRBJ1-4; 7 bases are shared with TRBD1. From germline, CDR1 is SEHNR and CDR2 FQNEAQ (reference sequence). The CDR3 runs to 14 residues. Trimming at V came to 4 bases and at J to 7 bases, leaving 6 bases not matched to a gene. The CDR3 here is CASSSDRVGEKLFF. CDR3 bases: TGTGCCAGCAGCTCCGACAGGGTGGGTGAAAAACTGTTTTTT. The complete variable domain, with remaining parts taken from reference TRBV7-9 and TRBJ1-4, reads DTGVSQNPRHKITKRGQNVTFRCDPISEHNRLYWYRQTLGQGPEFLTYFQNEAQLEKSRLLSDRFSAERPKGSFSTLEIQRTEQGDSAMYLCASSSDRVGEKLFFGSGTQLSVL.